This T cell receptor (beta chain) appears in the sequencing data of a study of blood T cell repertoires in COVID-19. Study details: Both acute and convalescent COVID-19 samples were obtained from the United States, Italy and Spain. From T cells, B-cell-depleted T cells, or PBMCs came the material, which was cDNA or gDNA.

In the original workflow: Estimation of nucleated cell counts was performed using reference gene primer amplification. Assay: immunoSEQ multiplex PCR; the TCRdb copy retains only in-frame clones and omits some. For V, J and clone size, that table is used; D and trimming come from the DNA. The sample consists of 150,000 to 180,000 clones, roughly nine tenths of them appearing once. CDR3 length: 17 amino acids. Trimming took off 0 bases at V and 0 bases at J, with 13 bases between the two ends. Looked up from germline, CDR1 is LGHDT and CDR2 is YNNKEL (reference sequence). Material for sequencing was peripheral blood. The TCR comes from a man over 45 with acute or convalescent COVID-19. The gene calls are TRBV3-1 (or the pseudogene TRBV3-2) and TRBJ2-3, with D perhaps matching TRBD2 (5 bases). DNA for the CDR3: TGTGCCAGCAGCCAAGACTACGTCGGAGGAAGCACAGATACGCAGTATTTT. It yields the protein CASSQDYVGGSTDTQYF.